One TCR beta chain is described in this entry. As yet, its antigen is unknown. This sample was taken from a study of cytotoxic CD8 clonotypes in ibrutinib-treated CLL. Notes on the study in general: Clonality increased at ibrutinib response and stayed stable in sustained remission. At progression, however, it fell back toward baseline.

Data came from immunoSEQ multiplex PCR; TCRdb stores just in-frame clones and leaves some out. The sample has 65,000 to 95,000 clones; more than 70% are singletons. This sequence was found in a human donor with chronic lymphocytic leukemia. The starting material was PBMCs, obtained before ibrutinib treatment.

The DNA for the CDR3 is TGTGCCAGCAGCTCCAGTGCAGGGCGGGACACTGAAGCTTTCTTT. It is translated as CASSSSAGRDTEAFF. The V gene is TRBV13, the J gene TRBJ1-1, with D perhaps TRBD1 (5 bases). The length of the CDR3 is 15 residues. CDR1 PRHDT and CDR2 FYEKMQ come from the germline V gene (reference sequence). V dropped 4 bases and J dropped 3 bases, with 15 bases sitting between them.